One and the same sample provided the 13 T cell receptor beta chains below, sequenced in a study of CD8 T cell repertoires and HIV-1 epitope variants. No antigen has been identified for these receptors. The method was immunoSEQ multiplex PCR; TCRdb's version includes in-frame clones alone and lacks a portion of them. The profile shows a few thousand clones, nearly 70% of them singletons. Sequenced: cultured CD8+ T cells derived from PBMCs. Receptor source: a male donor with HIV.

This clone has only a few counts. The rearrangement joins TRBV29-1 to TRBJ2-1; TRBD1 agrees at 8 bases. The germline V gene encodes CDR1 SQVTM and CDR2 ANQGSEA. J gave up 4 bases and V 3 bases, and 5 bases lay outside the gene matches. The CDR3 covers 14 residues. This CDR3 reads CSVDHWDRYNEQFF. For the CDR3, the DNA is TGCAGCGTTGACCACTGGGACAGGTACAATGAGCAGTTCTTC.

The chain uses TRBV5-4 and TRBJ2-7; 9 bases fit TRBD1. With 2 bases clipped from V and 0 bases from J, the junction kept 6 bases outside the gene matches. This CDR3 is 16 amino acids long. Germline V gene data show CDR1 as SGHNT and CDR2 as YYREEE (reference sequence). The CDR3: CASSLGGQGFSYEQYF. The CDR3 region has the DNA TGTGCCAGCAGCTTAGGGGGACAGGGATTCTCCTACGAGCAGTACTTC.

J is TRBJ2-3 and V is TRBV27, with TRBD2 as a possible D gene (5 bases). Trimming removed 5 bases at V and 6 bases at J, with 21 bases between. Germline CDR1 is MNHEY and CDR2 is SMNVEV (reference sequence). This CDR3 contains 16 residues. DNA for the CDR3: TGTGCCAGCAGTCCTCAACTAGTTCTTTCTCAGGATACGCAGTATTTT. Translated, it gives CASSPQLVLSQDTQYF.

This sequence joins TRBV11-1 and TRBJ2-3, with unresolved D. V was cut by 3 bases and J by 6 bases, with 16 bases left in between. The CDR3 has 15 residues. Germline lookup yields CDR1 SGHAT and CDR2 FQDESV (reference sequence). The CDR3 sequence: CASSFTVRTLDTQYF. The DNA of the CDR3 is TGTGCCAGCAGCTTCACCGTCCGTACGCTTGATACGCAGTATTTT.

The J gene is TRBJ2-2, the V gene TRBV4-1, with unresolved D. CDR1 and CDR2 (germline): MGHRA, YSYEKL. V gave up 0 bases and J gave up 1 base, with 3 bases separating them. The CDR3 loop spans 14 amino acids. The DNA of the CDR3 is TGCGCCAGCAGCCAAGATGGGAACACCGGGGAGCTGTTTTTT. Translation: CASSQDGNTGELFF.

This chain links TRBV7-2 with TRBJ1-5; D not resolved. With 2 bases removed from V and 2 bases from J, the gap between germline ends came to 7 bases. The CDR3 spans 14 residues. CDR1 SGHTA and CDR2 FQGNSA come from the germline V gene. CDR3 bases: TGTGCCAGCAGCTTATATGTAGGCAATCAGCCCCAGCATTTT. This sequence encodes CASSLYVGNQPQHF.

This clone was seen more than once but under ten times. The chain has TRBV28 and TRBJ1-3, with 7 bases aligning to TRBD1. The ends lost 1 base at V and 0 bases at J; junction bases unmatched: 9. The CDR3 sequence is 18 residues long. Per germline, CDR1 MDHEN and CDR2 SYDVKM. The chain's CDR3 is CASSLLLAGTDSGNTIYF. DNA for the CDR3: TGTGCCAGCAGTTTATTACTCGCCGGGACAGACTCTGGAAACACCATATATTTT.

CDR3 loop: CATSRAGVAGDAYEQYF. CDR3 coding DNA: TGTGCCACCAGCAGAGCGGGGGTAGCGGGAGACGCCTACGAGCAGTACTTC. The chain joins TRBV15 to TRBJ2-7, with 9 bases matching TRBD2. CDR3 size: 17 residues. V lost 1 base to trimming and J lost 2 bases; unmatched junction nucleotides: 9. Germline V lookup: CDR1 LNHNV, CDR2 YYDKDF (reference sequence).

V is TRBV2 and J is TRBJ1-3; no reliable D call. The CDR3 length is 12 residues. Germline V CDR1 and CDR2: SNHLY, FYNNEI. V lost 5 bases, J lost 4 bases, and 6 bases lay in between. CDR3 loop: CASSPYGNTIYF. Written as DNA, the CDR3 is TGTGCCAGCAGTCCGTACGGAAACACCATATATTTT. The whole variable domain, filled in from reference TRBV2 and TRBJ1-3, reads EPEVTQTPSHQVTQMGQEVILRCVPISNHLYFYWYRQILGQKVEFLVSFYNNEISEKSEIFDDQFSVERPDGSNFTLKIRSTKLEDSAMYFCASSPYGNTIYFGEGSWLTVV.

CDR3 nucleotides: TGCGCCAGCAGCTTGGAGTCAGCAATACAAGAGACCCAGTACTTC. This encodes CASSLESAIQETQYF. The chain recombines TRBV5-1 with TRBJ2-5; D remains ambiguous. The ends were cut back, 0 bases at V and 2 bases at J, with 11 bases in the middle. There are 15 residues in the CDR3. Looked up from germline, CDR1 is SGHRS and CDR2 is YFSETQ.

The V call is TRBV28, the J call TRBJ2-6, with 9 bases that match TRBD1. V was pared by 4 bases and J by 0 bases, with 4 bases of the junction left unmatched. This CDR3 is built from 17 residues. The germline V gene encodes CDR1 MDHEN and CDR2 SYDVKM. The CDR3 coding sequence is TGTGCCAGCAGTTGGGACAGGGACGACTCTGGGGCCAACGTCCTGACTTTC. Translating gives CASSWDRDDSGANVLTF.

The chain has TRBV7-9 and TRBJ1-4, with D uncertain. Germline CDR1 is SEHNR and CDR2 is FQNEAQ (reference sequence). CDR3 length: 14 amino acids. The germline V and J ends were trimmed by 5 bases and 8 bases, with 15 bases remaining between them. CDR3 amino acids: CASSRVPKEEKLFF. CDR3 sequence (DNA): TGTGCCAGCAGCAGAGTACCTAAGGAGGAAAAACTGTTTTTT.

The V and J genes are TRBV7-9 and TRBJ2-7; 7 positions match TRBD2. CDR3 length: 16 amino acids. V shed 4 bases and J 0 bases; nucleotides not matched to a gene: 9. Germline V lookup: CDR1 SEHNR, CDR2 FQNEAQ (reference sequence). The CDR3 protein is CASSSQTSERSYEQYF. DNA for the CDR3: TGTGCCAGCAGCTCACAAACTAGCGAGCGCTCCTACGAGCAGTACTTC.